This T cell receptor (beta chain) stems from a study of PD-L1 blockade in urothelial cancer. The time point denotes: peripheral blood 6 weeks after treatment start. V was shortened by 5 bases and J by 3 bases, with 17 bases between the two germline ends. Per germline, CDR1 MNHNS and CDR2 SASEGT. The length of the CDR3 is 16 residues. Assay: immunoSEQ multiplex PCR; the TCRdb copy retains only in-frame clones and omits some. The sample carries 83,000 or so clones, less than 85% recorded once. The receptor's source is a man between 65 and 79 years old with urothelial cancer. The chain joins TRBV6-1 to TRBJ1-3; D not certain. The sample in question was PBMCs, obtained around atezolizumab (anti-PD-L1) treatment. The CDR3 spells CASSQGRVKRGNTIYF. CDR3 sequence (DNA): TGTGCCAGCAGTCAAGGACGGGTGAAGCGTGGAAACACCATATATTTT.